This T cell receptor beta chain comes out of a study of OX40 agonist ivuxolimab in advanced cancers. Across the study: Dosing consisted of intravenous ivuxolimab at 0.01 to 10 mg/kg every 2 weeks. Enrolled patients in dose escalation had cancers that were hepatocellular carcinoma, melanoma, renal cell or head and neck cancer. Study-wide findings and caveats: The study observed clonal expansion of CD4+ and CD8+ blood T cells by week 6 at 0.1 to 3.0 mg/kg.

Autoimmune disease history or systemic immunosuppression disqualified patients. The CDR3 is 14 residues long. Germline loops: CDR1 MNHEY, CDR2 SMNVEV (reference sequence). The junction had 2 bases not matched to a gene; V was cut back by 8 bases and J by 2 bases. Assay: immunoSEQ multiplex PCR; the TCRdb copy retains only in-frame clones and omits some. The table has about 48,000 clones, approximately 92% seen once. As regards this clone: The antigen is undetermined.

Sequencing was performed on CD4+ or CD8+ T cells sorted from blood, taken in a trial of the OX40 agonist ivuxolimab. J is TRBJ2-1 and V is TRBV27; TRBD1 matches at 11 bases. This clonotype was sampled from an adult with an advanced solid tumor such as melanoma, head and neck, liver or kidney cancer. The CDR3 protein is CASQGQGAYNEQFF. The CDR3 DNA follows: TGTGCCAGCCAGGGACAGGGGGCCTACAATGAGCAGTTCTTC.